This TCR beta chain was obtained from a study of identical twins. Overall study results and limits: Zero-insertion analyses could be partly confounded by invariant MAIT and iNKT cells.

About this clonotype: The target antigen is unknown.

From germline, CDR1 is SGHNT and CDR2 YENEEA. The V end lost 6 bases, the J end lost 5 bases, and 5 bases lay between the germline ends. This CDR3 region has 11 residues. One entry per CDR3 protein results from TCRdb running MiXCR on the 5' RACE reads. Of approximately 230,000 distinct CDR3 sequences in the sample, more than 13% were seen once. The rearrangement links TRBV11-3 to TRBJ2-1; D ambiguous. This sequence was found in a woman under 30 in good health. The sample consisted of memory (CD45RO+) T cells sorted from blood. The CDR3 spells CASRKDNEQFF. The CDR3 DNA sequence: TGTGCCAGCAGAAAGGACAATGAGCAGTTCTTC.